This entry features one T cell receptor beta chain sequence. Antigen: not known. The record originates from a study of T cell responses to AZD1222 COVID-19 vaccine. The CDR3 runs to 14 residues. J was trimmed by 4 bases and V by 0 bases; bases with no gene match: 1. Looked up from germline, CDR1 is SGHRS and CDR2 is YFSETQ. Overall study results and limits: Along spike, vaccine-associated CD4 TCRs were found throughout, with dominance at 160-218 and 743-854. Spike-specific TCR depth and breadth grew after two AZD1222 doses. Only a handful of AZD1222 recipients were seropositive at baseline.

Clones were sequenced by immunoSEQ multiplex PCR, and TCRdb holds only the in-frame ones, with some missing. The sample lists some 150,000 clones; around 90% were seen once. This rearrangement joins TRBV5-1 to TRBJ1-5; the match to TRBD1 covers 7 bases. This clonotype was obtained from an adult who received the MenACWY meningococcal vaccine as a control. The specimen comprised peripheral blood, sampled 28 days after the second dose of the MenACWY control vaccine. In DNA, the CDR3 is TGCGCCAGCAGCTTGGAGGGGGCAAATCAGCCCCAGCATTTT. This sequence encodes CASSLEGANQPQHF.